This TCR beta chain was obtained from a study of identical twins. Template switching introduced a universal primer site, and the cDNA bore unique molecular identifiers. TCRdb reprocessed the 5' RACE reads with MiXCR, giving one entry per CDR3 protein. The sample contains fewer than 250,000 distinct CDR3 sequences, about a tenth of which appear only once. This clonotype was observed many times. The V segment lost 0 bases and the J segment 4 bases; nucleotides outside the gene matches: 5. The germline CDR1 and CDR2 sequences are MNHEY and SMNVEV (reference sequence). This CDR3 spans 15 amino acids. Input material: memory (CD45RO+) T cells sorted from blood. The sequence was obtained from a woman under 30 in good health. The J gene is TRBJ2-5, the V gene TRBV27; 7 nucleotides line up with TRBD1. DNA of the CDR3: TGTGCCAGCAGTTTATCCGGCCACAGGGGAGAGACCCAGTACTTC. Residues: CASSLSGHRGETQYF.